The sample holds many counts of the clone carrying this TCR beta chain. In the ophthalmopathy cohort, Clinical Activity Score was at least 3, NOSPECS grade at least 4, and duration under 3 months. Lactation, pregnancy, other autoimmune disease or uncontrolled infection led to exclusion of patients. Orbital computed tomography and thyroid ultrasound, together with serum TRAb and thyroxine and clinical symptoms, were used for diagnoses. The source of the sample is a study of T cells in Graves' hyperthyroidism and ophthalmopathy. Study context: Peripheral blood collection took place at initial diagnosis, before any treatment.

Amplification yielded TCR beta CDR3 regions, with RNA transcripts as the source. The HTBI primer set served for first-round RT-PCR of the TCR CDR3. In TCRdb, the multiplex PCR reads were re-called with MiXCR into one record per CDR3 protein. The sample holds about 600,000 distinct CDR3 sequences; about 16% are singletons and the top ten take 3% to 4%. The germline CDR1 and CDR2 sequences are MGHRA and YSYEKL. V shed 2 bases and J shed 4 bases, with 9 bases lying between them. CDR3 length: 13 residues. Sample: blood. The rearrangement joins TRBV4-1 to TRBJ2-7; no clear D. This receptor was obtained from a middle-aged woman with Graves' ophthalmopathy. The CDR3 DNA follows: TGCGCCAGCAGCCAACCGGCAGGTTACGAGCAGTACTTC. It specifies CASSQPAGYEQYF.